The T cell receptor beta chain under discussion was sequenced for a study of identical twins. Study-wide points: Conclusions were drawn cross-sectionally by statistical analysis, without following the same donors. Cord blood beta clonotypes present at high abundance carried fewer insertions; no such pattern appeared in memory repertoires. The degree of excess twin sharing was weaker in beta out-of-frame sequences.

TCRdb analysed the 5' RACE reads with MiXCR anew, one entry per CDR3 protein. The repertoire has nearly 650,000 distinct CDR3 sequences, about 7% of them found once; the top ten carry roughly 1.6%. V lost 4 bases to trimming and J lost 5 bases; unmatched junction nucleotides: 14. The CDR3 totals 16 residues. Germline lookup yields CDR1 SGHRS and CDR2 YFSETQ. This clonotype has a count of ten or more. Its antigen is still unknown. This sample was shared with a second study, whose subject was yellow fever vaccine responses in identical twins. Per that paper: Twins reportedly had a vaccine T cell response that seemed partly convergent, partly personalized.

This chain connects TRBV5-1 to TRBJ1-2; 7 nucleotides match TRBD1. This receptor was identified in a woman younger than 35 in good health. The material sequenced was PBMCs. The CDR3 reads CASSPRDSQRTYGYTF. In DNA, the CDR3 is TGCGCCAGCAGCCCACGGGACAGCCAAAGAACTTATGGCTACACCTTC.